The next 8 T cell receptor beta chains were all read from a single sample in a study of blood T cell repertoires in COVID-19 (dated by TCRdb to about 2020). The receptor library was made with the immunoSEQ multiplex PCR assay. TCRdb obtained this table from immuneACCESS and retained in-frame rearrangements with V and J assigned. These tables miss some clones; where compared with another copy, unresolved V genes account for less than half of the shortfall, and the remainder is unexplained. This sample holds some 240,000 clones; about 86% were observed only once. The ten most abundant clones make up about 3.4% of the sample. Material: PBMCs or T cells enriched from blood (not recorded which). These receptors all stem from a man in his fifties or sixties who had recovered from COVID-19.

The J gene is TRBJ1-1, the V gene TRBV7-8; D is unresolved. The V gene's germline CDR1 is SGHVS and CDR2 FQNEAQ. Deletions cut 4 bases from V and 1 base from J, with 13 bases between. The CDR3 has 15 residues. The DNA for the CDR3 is TGTGCCAGCAGCTCCGCGCCGCGAGGGAACACTGAAGCTTTCTTT. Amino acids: CASSSAPRGNTEAFF.

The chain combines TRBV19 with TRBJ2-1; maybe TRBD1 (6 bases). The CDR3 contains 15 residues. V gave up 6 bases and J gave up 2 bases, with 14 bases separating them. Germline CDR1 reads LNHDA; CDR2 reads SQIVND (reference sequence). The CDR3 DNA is TGTGCCAGTAGGGGGGCCGAACGCCCCTACAATGAGCAGTTCTTC. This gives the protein CASRGAERPYNEQFF.

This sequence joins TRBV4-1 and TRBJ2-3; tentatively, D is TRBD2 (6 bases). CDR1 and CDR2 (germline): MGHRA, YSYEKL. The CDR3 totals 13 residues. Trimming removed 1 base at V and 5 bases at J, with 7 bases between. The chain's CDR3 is CASSQVGGDTQYF. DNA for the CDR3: TGCGCCAGCAGCCAAGTGGGGGGAGATACGCAGTATTTT.

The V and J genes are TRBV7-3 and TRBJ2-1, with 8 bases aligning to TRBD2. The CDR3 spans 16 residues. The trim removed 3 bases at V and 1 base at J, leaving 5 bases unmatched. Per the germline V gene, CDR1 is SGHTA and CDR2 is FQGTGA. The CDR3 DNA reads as TGTGCCAGCAGCTTCAGGCCGGGGGGGTCCTACAATGAGCAGTTCTTC. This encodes CASSFRPGGSYNEQFF.

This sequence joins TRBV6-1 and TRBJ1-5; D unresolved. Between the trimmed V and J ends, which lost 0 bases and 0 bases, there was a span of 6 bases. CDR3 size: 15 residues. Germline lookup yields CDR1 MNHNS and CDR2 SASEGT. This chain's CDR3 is CASSEARGSNQPQHF. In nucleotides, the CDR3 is TGTGCCAGCAGTGAAGCTCGCGGTAGCAATCAGCCCCAGCATTTT.

Written as DNA, the CDR3 is TGTGCCAGCAGCTTAGGGGCGGGAACCTACAATGAGCAGTTCTTC. Its translation is CASSLGAGTYNEQFF. The V gene is TRBV7-2, the J gene TRBJ2-1, with a tentative D call TRBD2 (6 bases). Germline V gene lookup returns CDR1 SGHTA and CDR2 FQGNSA. The CDR3 covers 15 residues. Deletions cut 1 base from V and 2 bases from J, with 9 bases between.

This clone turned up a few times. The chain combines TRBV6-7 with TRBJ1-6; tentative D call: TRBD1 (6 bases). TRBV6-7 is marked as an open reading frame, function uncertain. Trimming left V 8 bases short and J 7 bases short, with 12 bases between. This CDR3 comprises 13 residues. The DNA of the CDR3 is TGTGCCAGCTGCAGGGGTGAGAATTCACCCCTCCACTTT. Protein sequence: CASCRGENSPLHF.

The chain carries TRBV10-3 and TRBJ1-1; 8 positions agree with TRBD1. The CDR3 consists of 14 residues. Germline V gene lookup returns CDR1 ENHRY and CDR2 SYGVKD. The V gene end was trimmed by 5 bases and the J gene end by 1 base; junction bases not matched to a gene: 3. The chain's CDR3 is CAISSTGANTEAFF. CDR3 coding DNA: TGTGCCATCAGTTCGACAGGGGCGAACACTGAAGCTTTCTTT.